The clone carrying this T cell receptor (beta chain) has at least ten counts. This sample is part of a study of T cells after yellow fever vaccination. The V gene lost 1 base and the J gene lost 3 bases, with 7 bases spanning the gap. The CDR3 has 13 residues. Germline lookup yields CDR1 SGHRS and CDR2 YFSETQ. UMIs and a universal primer site were added when TCR cDNA was made by 5'RACE template switching. MiXCR was run by TCRdb on the 5' RACE reads, yielding one entry per CDR3 protein. The data hold about 26,000 distinct CDR3 sequences, with 5% to 6% observed a single time. General observations from the study: Almost all vaccine-responding clonotypes could not be detected on day 0 in sorted memory subsets. Abundant bulk-population clonotypes could contaminate the FACS-sorted repertoires.

The material sequenced was PBMCs, either bulk or a sorted T-cell subset (CD4+, CD8+, memory, or dextramer-sorted; not recorded which), taken 15 days after the yellow fever booster vaccination. The rearrangement links TRBV5-1 to TRBJ2-5; D gene uncertain. The TCR originated in a man aged 25-40 years who received the YFV17D yellow fever vaccine. CDR3 nucleotides: TGCGCCAGCAGCTTGCTAGGGAAAGAGACCCAGTACTTC. Its translation: CASSLLGKETQYF.